This T cell receptor beta chain derives from a study of blood T cell repertoires in COVID-19. Only in-frame clones appear in the TCRdb table, and some are missing; sequencing was by immunoSEQ multiplex PCR. The sample records 200,000 to 250,000 clones, about 89% being singletons. The cohort comprised adults aged roughly 18 to 95 years residing in about two dozen US areas. The sample was PBMCs or T cells enriched from blood (not recorded which). This clonotype was obtained from a woman aged 25 to 39 who had recovered from COVID-19.

CDR3 in amino acids: CASSPSTGPYGYTF. CDR3 coding DNA: TGTGCCAGCAGCCCGTCGACAGGCCCCTATGGCTACACCTTC. This chain uses TRBV7-8 with TRBJ1-2; tentative D call: TRBD1 (6 bases). This CDR3 comprises 14 residues. Germline CDR1 and CDR2: SGHVS and FQNEAQ. The germline V and J ends were trimmed by 5 bases and 4 bases, with 14 bases remaining between them. The whole variable domain, remainder taken from reference TRBV7-8 and TRBJ1-2, is GAGVSQSPRYKVAKRGQDVALRCDPISGHVSLFWYQQALGQGPEFLTYFQNEAQLDKSGLPSDRFFAERPEGSVSTLKIQRTQQEDSAVYLCASSPSTGPYGYTFGSGTRLTVV.